This paragraph covers one T cell receptor beta chain sequence. Use of 60 Vbeta and 13 Jbeta primers characterized the PCR. Assay used: immunoSEQ multiplex PCR; TCRdb lists only in-frame clones, some missing. Of 65,000 to 75,000 clones listed, 74% are singletons. Germline CDR1 is SGDLS and CDR2 is YYNGEE. V shed 3 bases, J shed 10 bases, and the junction held 1 base outside the gene matches. The CDR3 is 11 amino acids. The sample originates from a study of cytomegalovirus exposure and HLA in healthy donors. The chain uses TRBV9 and TRBJ2-3; 8 nucleotides align to TRBD2. This clonotype originated in a woman aged 55-70 years in good health and CMV-seropositive. The sequenced material came from PBMCs. The CDR3 DNA reads TGTGCCAGCAGCGCGGGGGGGGCGCAGTATTTT. This gives the protein CASSAGGAQYF.